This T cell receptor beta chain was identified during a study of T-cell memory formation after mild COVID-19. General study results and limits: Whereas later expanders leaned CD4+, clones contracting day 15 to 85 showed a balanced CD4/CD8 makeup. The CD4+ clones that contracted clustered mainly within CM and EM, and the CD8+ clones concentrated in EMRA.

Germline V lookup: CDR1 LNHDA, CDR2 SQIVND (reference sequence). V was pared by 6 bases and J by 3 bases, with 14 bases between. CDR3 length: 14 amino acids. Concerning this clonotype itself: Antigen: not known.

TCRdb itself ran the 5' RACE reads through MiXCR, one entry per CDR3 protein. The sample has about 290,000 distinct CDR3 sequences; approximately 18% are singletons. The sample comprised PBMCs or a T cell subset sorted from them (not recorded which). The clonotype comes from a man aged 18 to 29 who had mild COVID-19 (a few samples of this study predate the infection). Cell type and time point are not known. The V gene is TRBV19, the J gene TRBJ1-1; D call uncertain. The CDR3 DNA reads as TGTGCCAGTAGCGTGGACGGGGAGGACACTGAAGCTTTCTTT. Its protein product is CASSVDGEDTEAFF.